The next 30 T cell receptor beta chains were all read from a single sample in a study of CD8 T cells in ankylosing spondylitis. Study-wide points: Several highly homologous variants made up a TCR beta motif, and this motif appeared characteristic of ankylosing spondylitis blood.

These receptors' targets are unknown. TCRdb fed the 5' RACE reads into MiXCR, producing one record per CDR3 protein. The repertoire holds approximately 400,000 distinct CDR3 sequences, with under 20% as singletons. Sequences were obtained from blood, either unsorted or a sorted T cell fraction (not recorded which). The source is a male donor with ankylosing spondylitis.

This chain uses TRBV5-8 with TRBJ2-1, with unresolved D. This CDR3 spans 14 amino acids. Per the germline V gene, CDR1 is SGHTS and CDR2 is YDEGEE. The germline V and J ends were trimmed by 0 bases and 9 bases, with 13 bases remaining between them. CDR3 protein: CASSLVLTFVEQFF. CDR3 in DNA: TGTGCCAGCAGCTTGGTGTTGACTTTTGTTGAGCAGTTCTTC. Variable domain in full (rest from reference TRBV5-8 and TRBJ2-1): EAGVTQSPTHLIKTRGQQATLRCSPISGHTSVYWYQQALGLGLQFLLWYDEGEERNRGNFPPRFSGRQFPNYSSELNVNALELEDSALYLCASSLVLTFVEQFFGPGTRLTVL.

The sample holds one count of this clonotype. This rearrangement joins TRBV7-2 to TRBJ1-2; TRBD1 aligns across 7 bases. Looked up from germline, CDR1 is SGHTA and CDR2 is FQGNSA. The CDR3 length is 14 residues. J lost 4 bases, V lost 7 bases, and 9 bases had no gene match. The CDR3 sequence is CASTPKTGTYGYTF. CDR3 DNA sequence: TGTGCCAGCACCCCTAAGACAGGGACCTATGGCTACACCTTC.

This chain uses TRBV4-1 with TRBJ2-3; no clear D gene. The CDR3 is 16 residues long. Germline V gives CDR1 MGHRA, CDR2 YSYEKL. V was shortened by 0 bases and J by 7 bases, with 17 bases between the two germline ends. The CDR3 region has the DNA TGCGCCAGCAGCCAAGAAGGTCAGGCTAGAACACATACGCAGTATTTT. Translating it yields CASSQEGQARTHTQYF.

This chain joins TRBV11-2 and TRBJ1-5; D uncertain. Germline loops: CDR1 SGHAT, CDR2 FQNNGV. Trimming shortened V by 3 bases and J by 4 bases, and 7 bases separated the two germline ends. The CDR3 spans 13 residues. DNA for the CDR3: TGTGCCAGCAGCTTCCAGAAAAATCAGCCCCAGCATTTT. The encoded protein is CASSFQKNQPQHF. The full variable domain, in which reference TRBV11-2 and TRBJ1-5 provide the parts outside the CDR3, is EAGVAQSPRYKIIEKRQSVAFWCNPISGHATLYWYQQILGQGPKLLIQFQNNGVVDDSQLPKDRFSAERLKGVDSTLKIQPAKLEDSAVYLCASSFQKNQPQHFGDGTRLSIL.

This clonotype was counted only a few times. The V gene is TRBV5-1, the J gene TRBJ1-1, with D hard to call. The CDR3 is 16 residues long. The V gene's germline CDR1 is SGHRS and CDR2 YFSETQ. The V end lost 3 bases, the J end lost 2 bases, and 17 bases lay between the germline ends. The CDR3 DNA is TGCGCCAGCAGCTCCCGTTACACAGCGGCCAACACTGAAGCTTTCTTT. It translates to CASSSRYTAANTEAFF.

The chain is built from TRBV27 and TRBJ2-2; D may be TRBD1 or TRBD2 (5 bases each). The CDR3 has 18 residues. The V and J ends lost 3 bases and 0 bases respectively, with 17 bases between them. CDR1 and CDR2 (germline): MNHEY, SMNVEV (reference sequence). The CDR3 nucleotides read TGTGCCAGCAGTTTCCGGGACCCCAGGAACACGAACACCGGGGAGCTGTTTTTT. It translates to CASSFRDPRNTNTGELFF.

V and J are TRBV7-2 and TRBJ2-3, with D possibly TRBD2 on 5 matching bases. The CDR3 totals 16 residues. Trimming cost V 2 bases and J 0 bases, with 12 bases left between them. The germline V gene has CDR1 SGHTA and CDR2 FQGNSA. CDR3 residues: CASSLTQRTSTDTQYF. The DNA of the CDR3 is TGTGCCAGCAGCTTAACACAGCGGACTAGCACAGATACGCAGTATTTT.

The sample holds many counts of this clonotype. This chain connects TRBV5-1 to TRBJ1-1, with TRBD1 matching 8 bases. The CDR3 is made up of 14 amino acids. V lost 1 base to trimming and J lost 4 bases; unmatched junction nucleotides: 3. Germline loops: CDR1 SGHRS, CDR2 YFSETQ. DNA for the CDR3: TGCGCCAGCAGCTTGCGACAGGGGAGCACTGAAGCTTTCTTT. Protein product: CASSLRQGSTEAFF. The full variable domain, rest sourced from reference TRBV5-1 and TRBJ1-1, is KAGVTQTPRYLIKTRGQQVTLSCSPISGHRSVSWYQQTPGQGLQFLFEYFSETQRNKGNFPGRFSGRQFSNSRSEMNVSTLELGDSALYLCASSLRQGSTEAFFGQGTRLTVV.

This clonotype was observed many times. The chain joins TRBV29-1 to TRBJ2-7; D may correspond to TRBD1 or TRBD2 (5 bases each). Germline loops: CDR1 SQVTM, CDR2 ANQGSEA. Deletions cut 7 bases from V and 6 bases from J, with 13 bases between. The CDR3 is made up of 11 amino acids. In DNA form, the CDR3 reads TGCAGCGCCAAGTGGGGGTCCGAGCAGTACTTC. Translating it yields CSAKWGSEQYF.

This clonotype has ten or more counts. The chain recombines TRBV7-8 with TRBJ2-7; 7 bases fit TRBD1. Germline V CDR1 and CDR2: SGHVS, FQNEAQ. With V trimmed by 0 bases and J by 2 bases, 10 bases remained unmatched. The length of the CDR3 is 17 residues. The CDR3 nucleotides are TGTGCCAGCAGCTTAGCCCCTCGACAGGGCCAGACCTACGAGCAGTACTTC. As protein: CASSLAPRQGQTYEQYF. The whole variable domain, remainder taken from reference TRBV7-8 and TRBJ2-7, is GAGVSQSPRYKVAKRGQDVALRCDPISGHVSLFWYQQALGQGPEFLTYFQNEAQLDKSGLPSDRFFAERPEGSVSTLKIQRTQQEDSAVYLCASSLAPRQGQTYEQYFGPGTRLTVT.

This clonotype has only a few counts. The J gene is TRBJ2-1, the V gene TRBV5-1, with 8 bases matching TRBD2. After removal of 7 bases from V and 12 bases from J, the junction contained 6 bases not matched to a gene. Germline lookup yields CDR1 SGHRS and CDR2 YFSETQ. This CDR3 has 11 amino acids. The CDR3 DNA reads TGCGCCAGCTGGGCGGGGGGCTCGCAGTTCTTC. Translation gives CASWAGGSQFF.

This chain uses TRBV20-1 with TRBJ1-1; no reliable D call. The CDR3 has 14 amino acids. V was cut by 0 bases and J by 2 bases, with 10 bases left in between. Germline CDR1 reads DFQATT; CDR2 reads SNEGSKA (reference sequence). The CDR3 sequence is CSARDSGGNTEAFF. The CDR3 DNA follows: TGCAGTGCTAGAGATTCCGGCGGTAACACTGAAGCTTTCTTT.

The gene calls are TRBV18 and TRBJ1-1; 10 bases are a match to TRBD1. The J segment lost 0 bases and the V segment lost 4 bases, leaving 14 bases of the junction unmatched. The CDR3 extends over 19 amino acids. The germline CDR1 and CDR2 sequences are KGHSH and LQKENI. In DNA form, the CDR3 reads TGTGCCAGCTCACGACTTTTCGGGACAGGGGAGTGGATGAACACTGAAGCTTTCTTT. Translated, it gives CASSRLFGTGEWMNTEAFF.

This clonotype has a single count. V and J are TRBV27 and TRBJ2-3; 7 nucleotides match TRBD2. CDR3 size: 15 residues. Germline V gives CDR1 MNHEY, CDR2 SMNVEV (reference sequence). The J segment lost 5 bases and the V segment lost 5 bases, leaving 10 bases of the junction unmatched. Here the CDR3 reads CASSRRERQGDTQYF. The CDR3 DNA reads TGTGCCAGCAGTCGGCGGGAGAGGCAGGGAGATACGCAGTATTTT.

This clonotype was detected only a few times. The chain links TRBV10-2 to TRBJ2-2; 13 bases are a match to TRBD2. V dropped 6 bases and J dropped 6; count of bases not matched to a gene: 4. CDR3 length equals 15 residues. In germline, CDR1 is WSHSY, CDR2 SAAADI. CDR3 nucleotides: TGCGCCAGCAGGGAAACTAGCGGGGGGGCCGGGGAGCTGTTTTTT. This translates into CASRETSGGAGELFF.

This clonotype was seen only a few times. The chain recombines TRBV5-5 with TRBJ2-7, with 8 bases that match TRBD1. Germline V CDR1 and CDR2: SGHKS, YYEKEE (reference sequence). With 5 bases clipped from V and 0 bases from J, the junction kept 7 bases outside the gene matches. The CDR3 loop spans 15 amino acids. The CDR3 region has the DNA TGTGCCAGCAGGACCGGGACAGGACTCTCCTACGAGCAGTACTTC. Translated, it gives CASRTGTGLSYEQYF.

This clonotype showed up just a few times. The chain is built from TRBV5-1 and TRBJ1-5; D gene ambiguous. The CDR3 consists of 18 residues. The V end lost 3 bases, the J end lost 0 bases, and 19 bases lay between the germline ends. From germline, CDR1 is SGHRS and CDR2 YFSETQ. Written as DNA, the CDR3 is TGCGCCAGCAGCTCAACACCGCTGGGGAGTAATAGCAATCAGCCCCAGCATTTT. Protein: CASSSTPLGSNSNQPQHF.

This clonotype was seen a handful of times. V is TRBV20-1 and J is TRBJ1-2; D not resolved. CDR1 DFQATT and CDR2 SNEGSKA come from the germline V gene (reference sequence). The CDR3 is made up of 14 amino acids. V lost 0 bases, J lost 8 bases, and 16 bases lay in between. This CDR3 is CSARDSLGYRGYTF. For the CDR3, the DNA is TGCAGTGCTAGAGATTCCCTCGGGTATCGGGGCTACACCTTC.

The chain links TRBV29-1 to TRBJ1-1; D is undetermined. The CDR3 loop spans 14 amino acids. Per germline, CDR1 SQVTM and CDR2 ANQGSEA. V was clipped by 6 bases and J by 1 base, with 15 bases between them. The DNA for the CDR3 is TGCAGCGTGACCGAGGGAGGTCGGAACACTGAAGCTTTCTTT. This codes for CSVTEGGRNTEAFF.

This clonotype showed up just a few times. The J gene is TRBJ2-3, the V gene TRBV7-9, with a weak D call TRBD2 (5 bases). Trimming took off 3 bases at V and 6 bases at J, with 10 bases between the two ends. In germline, CDR1 is SEHNR, CDR2 FQNEAQ (reference sequence). This CDR3 has 13 residues. CDR3 residues: CASSFGGEDTQYF. The CDR3 DNA reads TGTGCCAGCAGCTTCGGTGGGGAGGATACGCAGTATTTT.

The V call is TRBV5-1, the J call TRBJ2-5; D is uncertain. The V end lost 0 bases, the J end lost 2 bases, and 14 bases lay between the germline ends. Germline V lookup: CDR1 SGHRS, CDR2 YFSETQ. The CDR3 contains 16 residues. This CDR3 reads CASSLAPLGAQETQYF. The CDR3 region has the DNA TGCGCCAGCAGCTTGGCCCCCCTAGGAGCACAAGAGACCCAGTACTTC.

The sample holds many counts of this clonotype. The chain couples TRBV20-1 to TRBJ2-5; TRBD1 might be the D (6 bases). Germline V lookup: CDR1 DFQATT, CDR2 SNEGSKA (reference sequence). This CDR3 is 13 amino acids long. V gave up 5 bases and J gave up 2 bases, with 12 bases separating them. The CDR3 DNA sequence: TGCAGTGCTCCTGGACAGAAACAAGAGACCCAGTACTTC. This translates into CSAPGQKQETQYF.

The J gene is TRBJ2-3, the V gene TRBV28; no clear D gene. CDR3 length equals 13 residues. Germline CDR1 reads MDHEN; CDR2 reads SYDVKM. V was shortened by 9 bases and J by 2 bases, with 12 bases between the two germline ends. The CDR3 DNA is TGTGCCAGTTCGAAGCCCGTCACAGATACGCAGTATTTT. It yields the protein CASSKPVTDTQYF.

The rearrangement uses TRBV3-1 and TRBJ1-6; perhaps TRBD1 as D (5 bases). V was clipped by 3 bases and J by 0 bases, with 18 bases between them. The CDR3 length is 19 residues. Germline loops: CDR1 LGHDT, CDR2 YNNKEL (reference sequence). CDR3 loop: CASSQAPGPRSSYNSPLHF. Written as DNA, the CDR3 is TGTGCCAGCAGCCAGGCCCCGGGACCGAGGAGCTCCTATAATTCACCCCTCCACTTT.

Remarks on this clonotype: At one boundary the junction diverges from the germline segment, which might be a read error. The chain couples TRBV7-7 to TRBJ2-2, with 7 bases lining up with TRBD1. The CDR3 runs 14 residues. Germline V gene lookup returns CDR1 SSHAT and CDR2 FNYEAQ (reference sequence). Written as DNA, the CDR3 is TGTGCTAGCAGCTTGACAGGGTCAACCGGGGAGCTGTTTTTT. Translating gives CASSLTGSTGELFF.

This clonotype was seen a handful of times. V usage is TRBV20-1 and J usage is TRBJ2-5; D remains unclear. Germline CDR1 reads DFQATT; CDR2 reads SNEGSKA (reference sequence). This CDR3 contains 10 residues. Trimming pared 6 bases from V and 5 bases from J, leaving 7 bases between. The CDR3 DNA reads TGCAGTGCGGTAGAGGAGACCCAGTACTTC. It yields the protein CSAVEETQYF.

This sequence joins TRBV11-1 and TRBJ2-1; D is possibly TRBD1 or TRBD2 (5 bases each). The CDR3 consists of 20 residues. Per germline, CDR1 SGHAT and CDR2 FQDESV (reference sequence). V lost 2 bases to trimming and J lost 9 bases, with 32 bases between them. CDR3 region: CASSLIGTIGGQSGRGEQFF. In DNA, the CDR3 is TGTGCCAGCAGCTTAATTGGAACAATAGGCGGACAAAGCGGCCGGGGTGAGCAGTTCTTC.

This chain uses TRBV5-1 with TRBJ1-5, with D possibly matching TRBD1 (6 bases). CDR1 SGHRS and CDR2 YFSETQ come from the germline V gene. Trimming shortened V by 1 base and J by 7 bases, and 12 bases separated the two germline ends. The CDR3 is 14 residues long. As DNA, the CDR3 is TGCGCCAGCAGCTTGAGTGGGGGCGAACAGCCCCAGCATTTT. This codes for CASSLSGGEQPQHF.

The V and J genes are TRBV4-1 and TRBJ2-4; TRBD1 is a possible D gene (6 bases). The CDR3 consists of 17 residues. CDR1 is MGHRA and CDR2 is YSYEKL in the germline V gene. Between the trimmed V and J ends, which lost 0 bases and 3 bases, there was a span of 15 bases. CDR3 sequence reads: CASSQDLQGMDKNIQYF. The CDR3 bases are TGCGCCAGCAGCCAAGATCTTCAGGGGATGGACAAAAACATTCAGTACTTC.

There are a few counts of this clonotype. The chain combines TRBV5-5 with TRBJ2-7; 11 nucleotides match TRBD1. Germline V gives CDR1 SGHKS, CDR2 YYEKEE (reference sequence). V lost 4 bases to trimming and J lost 4 bases; unmatched junction nucleotides: 7. The CDR3 extends over 15 amino acids. The CDR3 sequence: CASSVSGQGVYEQYF. The CDR3, as DNA: TGTGCCAGCAGCGTGTCGGGACAGGGGGTTTACGAGCAGTACTTC.